These 20 T cell receptor beta chains originate from one sample sequenced in a study of spatial heterogeneity in lung cancer. The time point denotes: sample taken at primary tumor resection. Unsorted whole RNA of tumor, nontumor lung or frozen PBMC was sequenced. TCRdb reanalysed the 5' RACE reads using MiXCR and keeps one entry per CDR3 protein. This sample has tens of thousands of distinct CDR3 sequences, with roughly 5.8% found just once. Sequenced material: PBMCs, taken at surgery. The receptors originated from a male donor with early-stage non-small cell lung cancer.

There are a few counts of this clonotype. This chain connects TRBV5-1 to TRBJ1-1; D perhaps matches TRBD1 (5 bases). The CDR3 is made up of 16 amino acids. Germline assignment: CDR1 SGHRS and CDR2 YFSETQ. Trimming shortened V by 2 bases and J by 0 bases, and 14 bases separated the two germline ends. CDR3: CASSLLSTALNTEAFF. CDR3 coding DNA: TGCGCCAGCAGCTTATTATCGACAGCCTTGAACACTGAAGCTTTCTTT.

This clonotype was found a few times. This chain links TRBV5-1 with TRBJ2-2, with D perhaps matching TRBD1 (5 bases). V lost 0 bases to trimming and J lost 3 bases, with 9 bases between them. This CDR3 is 15 amino acids long. Germline V gene sequence: CDR1 SGHRS, CDR2 YFSETQ. CDR3 residues: CASSLVQGYTGELFF. The CDR3 nucleotides read TGCGCCAGCAGCTTGGTCCAGGGTTACACCGGGGAGCTGTTTTTT.

This clonotype has at least ten counts. The V call is TRBV7-2, the J call TRBJ1-2, with D perhaps TRBD1 (6 bases). Germline values: CDR1 SGHTA, CDR2 FQGNSA. This CDR3 is built from 16 residues. V lost 1 base and J lost 5, with 17 bases in between. The CDR3 coding sequence is TGTGCCAGCAGCTTAGGAGGTTCAGGACAGACATATGGCTACACCTTC. Translated: CASSLGGSGQTYGYTF.

The chain combines TRBV6-2 or TRBV6-3 with TRBJ1-5; D is unresolved. The CDR3 length is 14 residues. V was cut by 8 bases and J by 1 base, with 12 bases left in between. Germline CDR1 is MNHEY and CDR2 is SVGEGT. Here the CDR3 DNA reads TGTGCCAGCTGTACCCGACGGAGCAATCAGCCCCAGCATTTT. It translates to CASCTRRSNQPQHF.

This clonotype came up many times. The rearrangement links TRBV20-1 to TRBJ1-2; perhaps TRBD1 as D (6 bases). The V and J ends lost 6 bases and 5 bases respectively, with 22 bases between them. The germline V gene has CDR1 DFQATT and CDR2 SNEGSKA (reference sequence). CDR3 length: 15 residues. In DNA, the CDR3 is TGCAGTGCGAGCGCGGGCGTGGACAGCGAATATGGCTACACCTTC. Protein product: CSASAGVDSEYGYTF.

This clonotype was recorded many times. This sequence joins TRBV7-2 and TRBJ2-1; the D gene is possibly TRBD1 (5 bases). CDR3 size: 17 residues. Germline assignment: CDR1 SGHTA and CDR2 FQGNSA. V was shortened by 2 bases and J by 0 bases, with 14 bases between the two germline ends. CDR3 sequence (DNA): TGTGCCAGCAGCTTAACTGCTGGGGCCCGCTCCTACAATGAGCAGTTCTTC. It encodes CASSLTAGARSYNEQFF.

This clonotype was seen more than once but under ten times. The chain combines TRBV9 with TRBJ1-1; D might be TRBD1 (5 bases). V was shortened by 0 bases and J by 0 bases, with 9 bases between the two germline ends. Germline V gene lookup returns CDR1 SGDLS and CDR2 YYNGEE. This CDR3 spans 15 amino acids. This CDR3 reads CASSVGGRMNTEAFF. The CDR3 coding sequence is TGTGCCAGCAGCGTAGGGGGGAGGATGAACACTGAAGCTTTCTTT.

V is TRBV20-1 and J is TRBJ1-2, with unresolved D. The CDR3 extends over 12 amino acids. Germline V gene data show CDR1 as DFQATT and CDR2 as SNEGSKA (reference sequence). Trimming took 2 bases from V and 3 from J, leaving 7 bases between them. The CDR3 region is CSARRQDYGYTF. CDR3 in DNA: TGCAGTGCTAGACGGCAGGACTATGGCTACACCTTC.

The rearrangement uses TRBV18 and TRBJ2-3; D is possibly TRBD2 (5 bases). The CDR3 sequence is 14 residues long. Germline V CDR1 and CDR2: KGHSH, LQKENI. V lost 3 bases to trimming and J lost 3 bases, with 10 bases between them. For the CDR3, the DNA is TGTGCCAGCTCACCCACTACTAGGACAGATACGCAGTATTTT. Amino acids: CASSPTTRTDTQYF.

This clonotype was detected only a few times. The genes are TRBV7-2 and TRBJ2-3, with 8 bases fitting TRBD1. The J segment lost 0 bases and the V segment lost 2 bases, leaving 13 bases of the junction unmatched. The CDR3 is 19 amino acids. CDR1 SGHTA and CDR2 FQGNSA come from the germline V gene. CDR3 region: CASSLPRTLGQGSTDTQYF. The CDR3, as DNA: TGTGCCAGCAGCTTACCCCGCACCCTAGGACAGGGCAGCACAGATACGCAGTATTTT.

This clonotype was seen repeatedly, ten times or more. CDR3 protein: CASSLMAPYNSPLHF. The CDR3 DNA is TGTGCCAGCAGCTTAATGGCACCCTATAATTCACCCCTCCACTTT. The rearrangement uses TRBV7-9 and TRBJ1-6, with no clear D. CDR1 SEHNR and CDR2 FQNEAQ come from the germline V gene (reference sequence). The CDR3 is 15 amino acids. Trimming took off 2 bases at V and 2 bases at J, with 7 bases between the two ends.

This clonotype was seen at least ten times. CDR3 nucleotides: TGTGCCAGCTCACCACTAAGACAGGGGGCAGGAGATACGCAGTATTTT. Protein: CASSPLRQGAGDTQYF. The V call is TRBV18, the J call TRBJ2-3, with TRBD1 matching over 10 bases. From germline, CDR1 is KGHSH and CDR2 LQKENI. Trimming took 1 base from V and 5 from J; bases not matched to a gene: 6. This CDR3 has 16 amino acids. The variable domain in full, completed from reference TRBV18 and TRBJ2-3, reads NAGVMQNPRHLVRRRGQEARLRCSPMKGHSHVYWYRQLPEEGLKFMVYLQKENIIDESGMPKERFSAEFPKEGPSILRIQQVVRGDSAAYFCASSPLRQGAGDTQYFGPGTRLTVL.

This clonotype was observed at least ten times. One end of the junction fails to match germline, which may point to a read error. The CDR3 region has the DNA TGTGCTAGCAGCTGGAGATACAGGGTTATCCAATTCTATGGCTACACCTTC. As protein: CASSWRYRVIQFYGYTF. The chain carries TRBV7-7 and TRBJ1-2; the D gene is possibly TRBD1 (6 bases). The CDR3 length is 17 residues. Germline V gene sequence: CDR1 SSHAT, CDR2 FNYEAQ (reference sequence).

This clonotype was observed at least ten times. The chain employs TRBV5-4 and TRBJ2-1; TRBD2 aligns across 12 bases. This CDR3 contains 16 residues. V was pared by 2 bases and J by 5 bases, with 5 bases of the junction left unmatched. CDR1 is SGHNT, CDR2 YYREEE, per germline (reference sequence). CDR3 sequence (DNA): TGTGCCAGCAGCTTAGCTAGCGGGGGGGCCGACAATGAGCAGTTCTTC. Amino acids: CASSLASGGADNEQFF.

This chain links TRBV30 with TRBJ2-3; D possibly uses TRBD1 or TRBD2 (5 bases each). CDR3 length: 14 residues. Germline values: CDR1 GTSNPN, CDR2 SVGIG (reference sequence). V dropped 5 bases and J dropped 0 bases, with 12 bases sitting between them. CDR3 bases: TGTGCCTGGCGGTGGGACGCTAGCACAGATACGCAGTATTTT. Translating it yields CAWRWDASTDTQYF.

This clonotype was counted between two and nine times. The rearrangement joins TRBV6-1 to TRBJ1-5; D not certain. CDR1 is MNHNS, CDR2 SASEGT, per germline. This CDR3 region has 16 residues. V was cut by 4 bases and J by 0 bases, with 13 bases left in between. CDR3 sequence: CASSGGGSYSNQPQHF. CDR3 in DNA: TGTGCCAGCAGTGGAGGCGGATCGTATAGCAATCAGCCCCAGCATTTT.

Ten or more counts support this clonotype. The rearrangement joins TRBV6-5 to TRBJ2-7; the D gene is possibly TRBD1 (6 bases). V was trimmed by 5 bases and J by 2 bases, leaving 13 bases between them. Germline V gene data show CDR1 as MNHEY and CDR2 as SVGAGI. This CDR3 has 14 residues. This chain's CDR3 is CASSLGTFTYEQYF. The CDR3 coding sequence is TGTGCCAGCAGTCTCGGGACATTCACCTACGAGCAGTACTTC.

This clonotype was found many times. As DNA, the CDR3 is TGTGCCAGCAGTGATGGGGGGACAGGGAGAGGTAGGTCCCAGCATTTT. Translated, it gives CASSDGGTGRGRSQHF. The rearrangement links TRBV6-1 to TRBJ1-5; TRBD1 matches at 9 bases. This CDR3 is built from 16 residues. Per germline, CDR1 MNHNS and CDR2 SASEGT. With V trimmed by 3 bases and J by 11 bases, 14 bases remained unmatched.

In this sample, this clonotype turned up many times. The chain combines TRBV18 with TRBJ2-1; 10 bases map to TRBD1. Germline V CDR1 and CDR2: KGHSH, LQKENI. The CDR3 length is 17 residues. The junction had 14 bases not matched to a gene; V was cut back by 3 bases and J by 9 bases. CDR3 sequence: CASSPPVFDRGPGEQFF. Here the CDR3 DNA reads TGTGCCAGCTCACCTCCGGTCTTCGACAGGGGGCCCGGTGAGCAGTTCTTC.

This clonotype was picked up many times. This chain links TRBV7-3 with TRBJ2-2, with TRBD1 matching 8 bases. The germline gives CDR1 SGHTA, CDR2 FQGTGA. This CDR3 has 15 residues. J was trimmed by 4 bases and V by 6 bases; bases with no gene match: 7. The CDR3 DNA follows: TGTGCCAGCAGTAAGGACAGGGTTGGCACCGGGGAGCTGTTTTTT. This gives the protein CASSKDRVGTGELFF.